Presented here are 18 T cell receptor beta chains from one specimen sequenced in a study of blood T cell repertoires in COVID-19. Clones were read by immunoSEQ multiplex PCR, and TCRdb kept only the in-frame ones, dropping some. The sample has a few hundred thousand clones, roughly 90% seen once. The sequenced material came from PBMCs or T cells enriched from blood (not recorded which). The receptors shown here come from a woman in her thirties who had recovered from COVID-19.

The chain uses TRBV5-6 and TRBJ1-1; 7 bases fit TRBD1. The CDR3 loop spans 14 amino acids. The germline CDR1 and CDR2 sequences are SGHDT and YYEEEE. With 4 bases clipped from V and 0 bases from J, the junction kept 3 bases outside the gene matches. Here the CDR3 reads CASSPTGMNTEAFF. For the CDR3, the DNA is TGTGCCAGCAGCCCGACAGGGATGAACACTGAAGCTTTCTTT.

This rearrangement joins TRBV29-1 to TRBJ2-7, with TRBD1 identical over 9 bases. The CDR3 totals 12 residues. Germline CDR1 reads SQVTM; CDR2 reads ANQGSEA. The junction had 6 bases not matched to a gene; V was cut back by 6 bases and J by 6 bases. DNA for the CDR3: TGCAGCGTCGACGGACAGGGGCTCGAGCAGTACTTC. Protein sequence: CSVDGQGLEQYF.

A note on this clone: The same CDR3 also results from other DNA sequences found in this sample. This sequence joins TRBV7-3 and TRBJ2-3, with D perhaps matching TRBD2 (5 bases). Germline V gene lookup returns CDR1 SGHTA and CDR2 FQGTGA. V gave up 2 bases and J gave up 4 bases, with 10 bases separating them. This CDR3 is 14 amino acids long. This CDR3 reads CASSLVGEADTQYF. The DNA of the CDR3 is TGTGCCAGCAGCTTAGTGGGAGAGGCAGATACGCAGTATTTT.

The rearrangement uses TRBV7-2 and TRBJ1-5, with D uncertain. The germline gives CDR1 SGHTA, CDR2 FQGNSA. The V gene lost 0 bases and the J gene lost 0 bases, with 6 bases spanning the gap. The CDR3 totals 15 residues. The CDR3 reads CASSLAQISNQPQHF. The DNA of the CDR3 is TGTGCCAGCAGCTTAGCCCAGATTAGCAATCAGCCCCAGCATTTT. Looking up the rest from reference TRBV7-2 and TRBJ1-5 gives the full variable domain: GAGVSQSPSNKVTEKGKDVELRCDPISGHTALYWYRQSLGQGLEFLIYFQGNSAPDKSGLPSDRFSAERTGGSVSTLTIQRTQQEDSAVYLCASSLAQISNQPQHFGDGTRLSIL.

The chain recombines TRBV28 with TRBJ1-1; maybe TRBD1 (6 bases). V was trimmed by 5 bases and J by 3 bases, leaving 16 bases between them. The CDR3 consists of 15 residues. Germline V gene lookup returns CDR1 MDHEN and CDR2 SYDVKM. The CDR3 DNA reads TGTGCCAGCAGTCCCCACAGGGTTGTGTACACTGAAGCTTTCTTT. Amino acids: CASSPHRVVYTEAFF.

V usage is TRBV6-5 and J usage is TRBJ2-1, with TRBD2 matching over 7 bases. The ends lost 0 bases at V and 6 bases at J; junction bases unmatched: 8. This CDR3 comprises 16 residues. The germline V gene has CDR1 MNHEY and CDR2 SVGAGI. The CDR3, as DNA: TGTGCCAGCAGTTACTCCCGGGACTATAAGGTCAATGAGCAGTTCTTC. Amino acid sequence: CASSYSRDYKVNEQFF.

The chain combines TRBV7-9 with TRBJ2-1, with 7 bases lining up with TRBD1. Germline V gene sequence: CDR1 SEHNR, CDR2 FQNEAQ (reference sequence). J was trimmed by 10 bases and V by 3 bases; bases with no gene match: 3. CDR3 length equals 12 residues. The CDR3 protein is CASSFEGQEQFF. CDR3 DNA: TGTGCCAGCAGCTTTGAGGGACAGGAGCAGTTCTTC. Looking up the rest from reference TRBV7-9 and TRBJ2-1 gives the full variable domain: DTGVSQNPRHKITKRGQNVTFRCDPISEHNRLYWYRQTLGQGPEFLTYFQNEAQLEKSRLLSDRFSAERPKGSFSTLEIQRTEQGDSAMYLCASSFEGQEQFFGPGTRLTVL.

CDR3 sequence: CASRKAAGQYEQYF. The CDR3 nucleotides read TGTGCCAGCAGGAAGGCCGCAGGCCAATACGAGCAGTACTTC. The chain joins TRBV18 to TRBJ2-7; no reliable D call. CDR1 is KGHSH, CDR2 LQKENI, per germline. V shed 8 bases and J shed 4 bases, with 18 bases lying between them. This CDR3 is built from 14 residues. Full variable domain (missing parts from reference TRBV18 and TRBJ2-7): NAGVMQNPRHLVRRRGQEARLRCSPMKGHSHVYWYRQLPEEGLKFMVYLQKENIIDESGMPKERFSAEFPKEGPSILRIQQVVRGDSAAYFCASRKAAGQYEQYFGPGTRLTVT.

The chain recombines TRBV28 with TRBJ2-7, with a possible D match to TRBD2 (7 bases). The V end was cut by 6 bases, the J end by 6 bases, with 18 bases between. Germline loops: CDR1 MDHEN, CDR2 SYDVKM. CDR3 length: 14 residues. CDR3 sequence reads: CASSPGGHEIEQYF. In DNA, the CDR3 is TGTGCCAGCAGCCCGGGGGGCCACGAGATCGAGCAGTACTTC.

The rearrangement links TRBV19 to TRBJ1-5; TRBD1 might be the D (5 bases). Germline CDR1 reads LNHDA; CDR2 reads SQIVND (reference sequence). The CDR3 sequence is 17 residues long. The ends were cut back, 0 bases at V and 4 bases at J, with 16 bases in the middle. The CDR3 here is CASSIEQAFGGNQPQHF. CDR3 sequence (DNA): TGTGCCAGTAGTATAGAACAGGCCTTCGGAGGGAATCAGCCCCAGCATTTT.

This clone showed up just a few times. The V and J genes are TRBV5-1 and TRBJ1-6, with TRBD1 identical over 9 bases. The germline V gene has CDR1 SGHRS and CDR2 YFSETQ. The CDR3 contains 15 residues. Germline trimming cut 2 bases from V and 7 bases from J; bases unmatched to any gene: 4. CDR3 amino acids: CASSLIGTGNSPLHF. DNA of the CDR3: TGCGCCAGCAGCTTAATCGGGACAGGGAATTCACCCCTCCACTTT.

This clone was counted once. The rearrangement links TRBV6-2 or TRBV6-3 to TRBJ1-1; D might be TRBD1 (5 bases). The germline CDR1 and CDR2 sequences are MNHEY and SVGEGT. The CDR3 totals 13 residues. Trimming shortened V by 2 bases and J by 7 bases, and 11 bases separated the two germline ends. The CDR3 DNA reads TGTGCCAGCAGTTACGAACCCGGGGGTGAAGCTTTCTTT. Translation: CASSYEPGGEAFF.

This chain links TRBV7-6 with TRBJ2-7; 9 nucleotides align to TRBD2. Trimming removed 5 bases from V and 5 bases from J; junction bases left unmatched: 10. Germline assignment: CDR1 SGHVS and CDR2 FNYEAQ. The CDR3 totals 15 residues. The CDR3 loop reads CASSPFSGRSDEQYF. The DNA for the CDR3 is TGTGCCAGCAGCCCATTTAGCGGGAGATCTGACGAGCAGTACTTC.

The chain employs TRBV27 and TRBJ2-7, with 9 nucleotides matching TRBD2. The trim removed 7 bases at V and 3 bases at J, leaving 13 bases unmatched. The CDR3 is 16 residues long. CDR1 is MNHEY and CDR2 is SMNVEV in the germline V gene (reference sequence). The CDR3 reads CASKFVGREGRYEQYF. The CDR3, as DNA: TGTGCCAGCAAGTTCGTGGGGCGGGAGGGCCGCTACGAGCAGTACTTC.

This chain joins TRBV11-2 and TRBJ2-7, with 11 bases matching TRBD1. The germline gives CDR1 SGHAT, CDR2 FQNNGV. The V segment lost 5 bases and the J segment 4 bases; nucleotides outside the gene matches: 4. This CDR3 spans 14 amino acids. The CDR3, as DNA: TGTGCCAGCAGCCTGGACAGGGGGCAGTACGAGCAGTACTTC. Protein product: CASSLDRGQYEQYF. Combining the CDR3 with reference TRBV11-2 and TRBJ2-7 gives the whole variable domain EAGVAQSPRYKIIEKRQSVAFWCNPISGHATLYWYQQILGQGPKLLIQFQNNGVVDDSQLPKDRFSAERLKGVDSTLKIQPAKLEDSAVYLCASSLDRGQYEQYFGPGTRLTVT.

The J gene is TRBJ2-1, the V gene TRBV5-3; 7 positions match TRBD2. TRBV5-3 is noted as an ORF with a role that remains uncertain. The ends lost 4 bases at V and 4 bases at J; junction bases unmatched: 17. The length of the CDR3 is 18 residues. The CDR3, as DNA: TGTGCCAGAAGCCCGCTACCTTGGACTAGAACAGTATACAATGAGCAGTTCTTC. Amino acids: CARSPLPWTRTVYNEQFF.

The chain's CDR3 is CASSYGTVAYEQYF. CDR3 bases: TGTGCCAGCAGCTACGGGACAGTAGCCTACGAGCAGTACTTC. The gene calls are TRBV5-5 and TRBJ2-7; 7 bases are shared with TRBD1. Germline V gene sequence: CDR1 SGHKS, CDR2 YYEKEE (reference sequence). CDR3 length: 14 amino acids. Trimming at V came to 3 bases and at J to 2 bases, leaving 5 bases not matched to a gene.

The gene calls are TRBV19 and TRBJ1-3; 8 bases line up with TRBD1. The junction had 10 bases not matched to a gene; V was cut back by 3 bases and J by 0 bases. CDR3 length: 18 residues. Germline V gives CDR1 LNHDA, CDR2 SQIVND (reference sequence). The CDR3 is CASSIRRDRPYSGNTIYF. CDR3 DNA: TGTGCCAGTAGTATCCGGCGGGACAGGCCATACTCTGGAAACACCATATATTTT.